This T cell receptor (beta chain) was obtained from a study of blood T cell repertoires in COVID-19. Study details: Sample material is recorded as cDNA or gDNA derived from T cells, B-cell-depleted T cells, or PBMCs.

In Seattle, patients joined the study during active infection and were tracked longitudinally. The CDR3 is made up of 14 amino acids. Germline V CDR1 and CDR2: SGHRS, YFSETQ. Between the trimmed V and J ends, which lost 2 bases and 6 bases, there was a span of 14 bases. Per the original methods: Using reference gene primer amplification, nucleated cell counts were estimated. Using immunoSEQ multiplex PCR, the repertoire was profiled, and TCRdb retains in-frame clones only, with some absent. V, J and clone size are those of that table, while D and trimming were read from the DNA. Of approximately 400,000 clones in the sample, approximately 88% were seen once.

V gene TRBV5-1 combines with J gene TRBJ1-1; weak D call: TRBD1 (5 bases). This clonotype originated in a woman aged 50 to 60 with COVID-19, enrolled during active disease. Material for sequencing was peripheral blood. The CDR3 here is CASSFGTTRSEAFF. The CDR3 bases are TGCGCCAGCAGCTTTGGGACTACCCGGTCTGAAGCTTTCTTT.